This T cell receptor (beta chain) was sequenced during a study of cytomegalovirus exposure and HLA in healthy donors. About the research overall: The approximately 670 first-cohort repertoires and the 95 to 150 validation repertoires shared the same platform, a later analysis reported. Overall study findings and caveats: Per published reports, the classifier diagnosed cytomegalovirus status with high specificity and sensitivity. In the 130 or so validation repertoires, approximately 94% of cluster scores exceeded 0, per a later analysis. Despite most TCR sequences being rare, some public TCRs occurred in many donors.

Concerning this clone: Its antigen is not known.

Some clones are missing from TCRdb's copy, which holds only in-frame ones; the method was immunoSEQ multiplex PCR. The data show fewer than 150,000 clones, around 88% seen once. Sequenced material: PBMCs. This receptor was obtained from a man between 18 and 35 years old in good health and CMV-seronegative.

CDR3 in amino acids: CASSVRDRGDEQYF. CDR3 DNA sequence: TGTGCCAGCAGTGTCCGGGACAGGGGCGACGAGCAGTACTTC. V usage is TRBV6-1 and J usage is TRBJ2-7, with TRBD1 matching 10 bases. This CDR3 region has 14 residues. V shed 4 bases, J shed 5 bases, and the junction held 5 bases outside the gene matches. Germline CDR1 reads MNHNS; CDR2 reads SASEGT.